The 12 T cell receptor beta chains given below trace back to one sample, sequenced in a study of cytomegalovirus exposure and HLA in healthy donors. PCR used 60 Vbeta primers and 13 Jbeta primers. TCRdb keeps only in-frame clones here, not all; method: immunoSEQ multiplex PCR. Seen here are fewer than 150,000 clones, 55% to 75% observed once, and the top ten hold about 8.2%. What was sequenced was PBMCs. Receptors originate from a woman aged 40-49 years in good health and CMV-seropositive.

The rearrangement joins TRBV7-6 to TRBJ1-2; 9 nucleotides line up with TRBD1. The CDR3 is 14 amino acids. CDR1 is SGHVS, CDR2 FNYEAQ, per germline. J was trimmed by 4 bases and V by 5 bases; bases with no gene match: 5. The CDR3 bases are TGTGCCAGCAGCCAACTACAGGGGGCCTATGGCTACACCTTC. It is translated as CASSQLQGAYGYTF.

This clone was counted a few times. CDR3 amino acids: CASSSKDRASNQPQHF. The CDR3 coding sequence is TGTGCCAGCAGCTCCAAGGACAGGGCCAGCAATCAGCCCCAGCATTTT. The chain carries TRBV6-6 and TRBJ1-5, with 8 bases identical to TRBD1. Germline assignment: CDR1 MNHNY and CDR2 SVGAGI (reference sequence). V was clipped by 6 bases and J by 1 base; unmatched bases: 8. CDR3 length: 16 residues.

This rearrangement joins TRBV5-1 to TRBJ1-2; perhaps TRBD1 as D (5 bases). V shed 3 bases and J shed 5 bases, with 11 bases lying between them. The CDR3 covers 13 residues. Germline-derived CDR1 and CDR2 are SGHRS and YFSETQ. CDR3 DNA sequence: TGCGCCAGCAGCTCCGACAGCTATTATGGCTACACCTTC. Amino acid sequence: CASSSDSYYGYTF.

The chain uses TRBV4-3 and TRBJ1-1; D may be TRBD1 (6 bases). Trimming cost V 0 bases and J 5 bases, with 13 bases left between them. Germline CDR1 and CDR2: LGHNA and YSLEER. There are 15 residues in the CDR3. The CDR3, as DNA: TGCGCCAGCAGCCAAGATACAGGGAAGTGGACTGAAGCTTTCTTT. Its translation is CASSQDTGKWTEAFF.

V and J are TRBV9 and TRBJ2-2; D is undetermined. There are 14 residues in the CDR3. V was pared by 4 bases and J by 6 bases, with 13 bases between. Germline CDR1 reads SGDLS; CDR2 reads YYNGEE. CDR3 in DNA: TGTGCCAGCAGCTTCCACTATCCCCCCGGGGAGCTGTTTTTT. This translates into CASSFHYPPGELFF.

The chain links TRBV19 to TRBJ2-2; no firm D call. From germline, CDR1 is LNHDA and CDR2 SQIVND (reference sequence). The V end lost 2 bases, the J end lost 5 bases, and 9 bases lay between the germline ends. CDR3 length: 14 residues. The CDR3 DNA is TGTGCCAGTAGTATATTAGTTAATACCGGGGAGCTGTTTTTT. Translation: CASSILVNTGELFF.

This clone showed up just once. This chain connects TRBV15 to TRBJ2-5; no clear D. This CDR3 spans 14 amino acids. V was pared by 0 bases and J by 1 base, with 6 bases between. Germline-derived CDR1 and CDR2 are LNHNV and YYDKDF (reference sequence). This CDR3 is CATSRDWSQETQYF. The CDR3 DNA reads TGTGCCACCAGCAGAGACTGGAGCCAAGAGACCCAGTACTTC.

The chain carries TRBV7-9 and TRBJ2-7, with D tentatively TRBD2 (6 bases). The V end was cut by 3 bases, the J end by 6 bases, with 12 bases between. Germline CDR1 and CDR2: SEHNR and FQNEAQ (reference sequence). This CDR3 comprises 13 residues. Here the CDR3 reads CASSFFQGGEQYF. CDR3 DNA sequence: TGTGCCAGCAGCTTTTTTCAGGGAGGCGAGCAGTACTTC.

This clone appeared a single time. J is TRBJ1-3 and V is TRBV29-1; TRBD1 might be the D (5 bases). V was cut by 2 bases and J by 2 bases, with 10 bases left in between. Germline V lookup: CDR1 SQVTM, CDR2 ANQGSEA. This CDR3 is built from 14 residues. The CDR3 loop is CSVELGGTGNTIYF. CDR3 nucleotides: TGCAGCGTTGAACTCGGGGGAACTGGAAACACCATATATTTT.

The chain's CDR3 is CASSQVSLLGNIQYF. The CDR3 DNA reads as TGCGCCAGCAGCCAAGTGTCCCTACTAGGGAACATTCAGTACTTC. J is TRBJ2-4 and V is TRBV4-1; a weak D match, TRBD2 (5 bases). Germline-derived CDR1 and CDR2 are MGHRA and YSYEKL. V lost 1 base to trimming and J lost 7 bases, with 14 bases between them. The CDR3 consists of 15 residues.

The chain joins TRBV18 to TRBJ2-2; weak D call: TRBD1 (6 bases). There are 13 residues in the CDR3. Per the germline V gene, CDR1 is KGHSH and CDR2 is LQKENI. With 1 base removed from V and 6 bases from J, the gap between germline ends came to 6 bases. The CDR3 coding sequence is TGTGCCAGCTCACCACAGGGGGCCGGGGAGCTGTTTTTT. Protein: CASSPQGAGELFF.

For the CDR3, the DNA is TGCAGCGCAGCCCGGGACAGTCGTATGGGTGAGCAGTTCTTC. It translates to CSAARDSRMGEQFF. The chain carries TRBV29-1 and TRBJ2-1; 7 positions match TRBD1. The CDR3 has 14 amino acids. CDR1 and CDR2 from the germline V gene are SQVTM and ANQGSEA. Unmatched junction bases numbered 15, after V lost 7 bases and J lost 9 bases.